The 31 T cell receptor beta chains listed next were all sequenced from one sample in a study of T cells in Graves' hyperthyroidism and ophthalmopathy. RNA transcripts were the template for amplifying TCR beta CDR3 regions. TCR CDR3 regions were first amplified by RT-PCR with HTBI primers. One entry per CDR3 protein, called by TCRdb with MiXCR from the multiplex PCR reads. The data hold around 300,000 distinct CDR3 sequences, with about 14% observed a single time. The sample taken for sequencing was blood. The source of these receptors is a woman in her twenties or thirties with Graves' hyperthyroidism that later progressed to Graves' ophthalmopathy.

This clonotype was found many times. V usage is TRBV4-2 and J usage is TRBJ1-1; D is undetermined. Per germline, CDR1 LGHNA and CDR2 YNFKEQ. The length of the CDR3 is 14 residues. Trimming removed 0 bases from V and 1 base from J, with 6 bases in between. The CDR3 DNA follows: TGTGCCAGCAGCCAAGAAGGAGCGAACACTGAAGCTTTCTTT. It specifies CASSQEGANTEAFF.

This clonotype was observed at least ten times. The chain employs TRBV11-2 and TRBJ2-1; TRBD2 matches at 8 bases. The V gene's germline CDR1 is SGHAT and CDR2 FQNNGV. V gave up 4 bases and J gave up 5 bases; unmatched junction bases: 10. This CDR3 contains 16 residues. CDR3 sequence: CASSSGGAGLDNEQFF. The CDR3 DNA is TGTGCCAGCAGCTCGGGAGGGGCAGGCCTGGACAATGAGCAGTTCTTC.

This clonotype has at least ten counts. The chain uses TRBV5-1 and TRBJ2-7, with 9 bases aligning to TRBD2. CDR3 length equals 17 residues. CDR1 and CDR2 from the germline V gene are SGHRS and YFSETQ. J gave up 3 bases and V 4 bases, and 14 bases lay outside the gene matches. CDR3 in amino acids: CASSPLAAGGPLYEQYF. The CDR3, as DNA: TGCGCCAGCAGCCCACTAGCGGCGGGAGGGCCCCTCTACGAGCAGTACTTC.

This clonotype was found many times. The V and J genes are TRBV30 and TRBJ1-1; D not certain. The CDR3 is made up of 13 amino acids. Germline loops: CDR1 GTSNPN, CDR2 SVGIG (reference sequence). V lost 2 bases to trimming and J lost 5 bases, with 12 bases between them. The CDR3 loop reads CAWSRSGRTEAFF. The CDR3 DNA reads as TGTGCCTGGAGTCGTTCAGGTCGGACTGAAGCTTTCTTT.

There are many counts of this clonotype. V and J are TRBV2 and TRBJ1-5; perhaps TRBD1 as D (6 bases). CDR3 length equals 15 residues. Germline V gene lookup returns CDR1 SNHLY and CDR2 FYNNEI. Trimming removed 3 bases at V and 1 base at J, with 10 bases between. The chain's CDR3 is CASSDPTGSNQPQHF. CDR3 DNA sequence: TGTGCCAGCAGTGATCCGACAGGCAGCAATCAGCCCCAGCATTTT.

This clonotype was counted only a few times. The V gene is TRBV19, the J gene TRBJ2-1, with 7 bases matching TRBD2. Unmatched junction bases numbered 12, after V lost 4 bases and J lost 6 bases. Looked up from germline, CDR1 is LNHDA and CDR2 is SQIVND (reference sequence). The CDR3 consists of 16 residues. The CDR3 region is CASSNPRGRGGNEQFF. Here the CDR3 DNA reads TGTGCCAGTAGTAACCCCCGGGGGAGGGGAGGCAATGAGCAGTTCTTC.

This clonotype turned up a few times. This could be a read error, since a much larger clone is one nucleotide away. The V and J genes are TRBV18 and TRBJ1-1, with 7 bases identical to TRBD1. The V segment lost 4 bases and the J segment 0 bases; nucleotides outside the gene matches: 8. Germline V gives CDR1 KGHSH, CDR2 LQKENI. The CDR3 runs to 16 residues. In DNA form, the CDR3 reads TGTGCCAGCTCACTGACAGGGAATGGAATGAACACTGAAGCTTTCTTT. The encoded protein is CASSLTGNGMNTEAFF.

This clonotype was detected many times. The chain couples TRBV5-1 to TRBJ2-1, with D possibly being TRBD2 (5 bases). Trimming took off 1 base at V and 5 bases at J, with 10 bases between the two ends. CDR3 length: 14 amino acids. Per the germline V gene, CDR1 is SGHRS and CDR2 is YFSETQ. Written as DNA, the CDR3 is TGCGCCAGCAGCTTGCTGCGGACTGACAATGAGCAGTTCTTC. Its protein is CASSLLRTDNEQFF. The full variable domain, its missing parts supplied by reference TRBV5-1 and TRBJ2-1, is KAGVTQTPRYLIKTRGQQVTLSCSPISGHRSVSWYQQTPGQGLQFLFEYFSETQRNKGNFPGRFSGRQFSNSRSEMNVSTLELGDSALYLCASSLLRTDNEQFFGPGTRLTVL.

This clonotype was recorded many times. The genes are TRBV5-5 and TRBJ1-5, with D possibly matching TRBD1 (5 bases). CDR3 size: 16 residues. Germline CDR1 reads SGHKS; CDR2 reads YYEKEE (reference sequence). V shed 4 bases and J shed 2 bases, with 16 bases lying between them. CDR3 nucleotide sequence: TGTGCCAGCAGCCCACGGGGCCTTTTCGGCAATCAGCCCCAGCATTTT. It specifies CASSPRGLFGNQPQHF.

In this sample, this clonotype turned up many times. V usage is TRBV20-1 and J usage is TRBJ2-3, with D possibly matching TRBD2 (5 bases). Trimming shortened V by 6 bases and J by 4 bases, and 17 bases separated the two germline ends. Germline V gives CDR1 DFQATT, CDR2 SNEGSKA (reference sequence). The CDR3 is made up of 14 amino acids. CDR3 protein: CSAGGSSPADTQYF. CDR3 bases: TGCAGTGCCGGCGGTTCTAGCCCCGCAGATACGCAGTATTTT.

There are a few counts of this clonotype. V is TRBV4-2 and J is TRBJ2-5, with TRBD2 identical over 7 bases. Per the germline V gene, CDR1 is LGHNA and CDR2 is YNFKEQ. Losses at the gene ends were 4 bases for V and 5 bases for J; bases not matched to a gene: 10. The CDR3 spans 15 residues. The CDR3: CASSRVLGLDETQYF. The CDR3 DNA reads as TGTGCCAGCAGCCGAGTCCTAGGACTAGACGAGACCCAGTACTTC.

In this sample, this clonotype turned up many times. The V call is TRBV7-9, the J call TRBJ2-7, with 8 bases lining up with TRBD2. The CDR3 consists of 17 residues. Germline V gene data show CDR1 as SEHNR and CDR2 as FQNEAQ (reference sequence). Trimming cost V 1 base and J 2 bases; bases outside gene matches: 10. CDR3 in amino acids: CASSLDEGGRLPYEQYF. The CDR3, as DNA: TGTGCCAGCAGCTTAGATGAGGGCGGGAGGCTTCCCTACGAGCAGTACTTC.

The chain has TRBV4-3 and TRBJ1-1, with a possible D match to TRBD1 (6 bases). This CDR3 contains 15 residues. The V end was cut by 1 base, the J end by 4 bases, with 13 bases between. Germline CDR1 is LGHNA and CDR2 is YSLEER. As DNA, the CDR3 is TGCGCCAGCAGCCAAGTAAGGGGGGCAGGCACTGAAGCTTTCTTT. Its translation is CASSQVRGAGTEAFF.

This clonotype was counted at least ten times. This chain uses TRBV5-1 with TRBJ1-2; D is possibly TRBD1 (6 bases). Looked up from germline, CDR1 is SGHRS and CDR2 is YFSETQ. Trimming cost V 4 bases and J 10 bases, with 23 bases left between them. The CDR3 has 15 amino acids. The chain's CDR3 is CASSPRGGSSMDYTF. CDR3 nucleotides: TGCGCCAGCAGCCCTCGAGGGGGGTCGTCTATGGACTACACCTTC.

This clonotype came up a few times. The V call is TRBV5-1, the J call TRBJ1-2; unclear D gene. The CDR3 is 13 amino acids. The V end lost 5 bases, the J end lost 4 bases, and 12 bases lay between the germline ends. Germline V gene lookup returns CDR1 SGHRS and CDR2 YFSETQ. The chain's CDR3 is CASRLDAVYGYTF. For the CDR3, the DNA is TGCGCCAGCAGACTAGACGCCGTCTATGGCTACACCTTC.

The chain combines TRBV4-1 with TRBJ2-5, with TRBD1 identical over 8 bases. CDR3 size: 15 residues. Unmatched junction bases numbered 7, after V lost 3 bases and J lost 4 bases. Germline lookup yields CDR1 MGHRA and CDR2 YSYEKL. The chain's CDR3 is CASSQGGQAPETQYF. The CDR3, as DNA: TGCGCCAGCAGCCAGGGGGGACAGGCTCCAGAGACCCAGTACTTC.

This clonotype has at least ten counts. The rearrangement joins TRBV7-2 to TRBJ2-7; D might be TRBD2 (5 bases). Trimming took off 4 bases at V and 3 bases at J, with 13 bases between the two ends. The CDR3 extends over 14 amino acids. Germline V gene lookup returns CDR1 SGHTA and CDR2 FQGNSA. Written as DNA, the CDR3 is TGTGCCAGCAGCTCCGTGGCCAGCGGCTACGAGCAGTACTTC. The encoded protein is CASSSVASGYEQYF.

This clonotype came up many times. This sequence joins TRBV27 and TRBJ2-3, with D tentatively TRBD1 (5 bases). Germline-derived CDR1 and CDR2 are MNHEY and SMNVEV (reference sequence). The CDR3 covers 14 residues. The V and J ends lost 5 bases and 3 bases respectively, with 12 bases between them. The CDR3 DNA sequence: TGTGCCAGCAGTCTTCGACAGTCAACAGATACGCAGTATTTT. Protein: CASSLRQSTDTQYF.

This clonotype was picked up many times. J is TRBJ2-5 and V is TRBV2; TRBD2 matches at 9 bases. Germline V gene sequence: CDR1 SNHLY, CDR2 FYNNEI. Trimming removed 7 bases from V and 5 bases from J; junction bases left unmatched: 14. This CDR3 comprises 16 residues. In nucleotides, the CDR3 is TGTGCCAGCAAGGGGGGTGCGGGAGGGCCGTTTGAGACCCAGTACTTC. As protein: CASKGGAGGPFETQYF.

This clonotype appeared a few times. The rearrangement joins TRBV4-3 to TRBJ1-2, with 12 positions matching TRBD1. The germline CDR1 and CDR2 sequences are LGHNA and YSLEER. Trimming removed 1 base from V and 2 bases from J; junction bases left unmatched: 8. The CDR3 covers 18 residues. The CDR3 reads CASSQVAGQGATNYGYTF. As DNA, the CDR3 is TGCGCCAGCAGCCAAGTAGCGGGACAGGGGGCGACCAACTATGGCTACACCTTC.

This clonotype was observed a few times. An end of the junction differs from the germline gene, which may be a read error. The CDR3 loop is CASAGGSTGTQYF. Written as DNA, the CDR3 is TGTGCCAGCGCGGGCGGGTCCACAGGTACGCAGTATTTT. The chain employs TRBV28 and TRBJ2-3; D is perhaps TRBD1 or TRBD2 (5 bases each). The CDR3 covers 13 residues. The V gene's germline CDR1 is MDHEN and CDR2 SYDVKM. Combining the CDR3 with reference TRBV28 and TRBJ2-3 gives the whole variable domain DVKVTQSSRYLVKRTGEKVFLECVQDMDHENMFWYRQDPGLGLRLIYFSYDVKMKEKGDIPEGYSVSREKKERFSLILESASTNQTSMYLCASAGGSTGTQYFGPGTRLTVL.

This clonotype was recorded many times. J is TRBJ2-5 and V is TRBV12-3 or TRBV12-4; 12 bases line up with TRBD2. This CDR3 comprises 15 residues. With V trimmed by 5 bases and J by 5 bases, 6 bases remained unmatched. The CDR3 DNA reads TGTGCCAGCAGTGAGGCAGGACTAGCGGGGGAGACCCAGTACTTC. Translation gives CASSEAGLAGETQYF.

This clonotype was counted ten times or more. The chain employs TRBV10-3 and TRBJ1-2; 8 bases agree with TRBD1. CDR1 and CDR2 (germline): ENHRY, SYGVKD. The CDR3 totals 13 residues. Unmatched junction bases numbered 6, after V lost 5 bases and J lost 7 bases. CDR3: CAISTTGEGGYTF. In nucleotides, the CDR3 is TGTGCCATCAGTACGACAGGGGAGGGTGGCTACACCTTC.

The chain carries TRBV5-1 and TRBJ1-3, with 10 nucleotides matching TRBD1. Germline V gives CDR1 SGHRS, CDR2 YFSETQ. The length of the CDR3 is 18 residues. The V segment lost 2 bases and the J segment 3 bases; nucleotides outside the gene matches: 11. CDR3 nucleotide sequence: TGCGCCAGCAGCTTAGATTGGACAGGGGGTCAAAATGGAAACACCATATATTTT. Translated: CASSLDWTGGQNGNTIYF.

This clonotype appeared many times. This rearrangement joins TRBV12-3 or TRBV12-4 to TRBJ2-7, with D maybe TRBD2 (6 bases). V lost 4 bases and J 2 bases, leaving 12 bases between the germline ends. The CDR3 is 14 amino acids. The CDR3 DNA sequence: TGTGCCAGCAGTTCCCGATCGGGAGCCTACGAGCAGTACTTC. It specifies CASSSRSGAYEQYF.

The sample holds many counts of this clonotype. The gene calls are TRBV18 and TRBJ2-1; D remains unclear. The germline V gene has CDR1 KGHSH and CDR2 LQKENI. Trimming left V 8 bases short and J 3 bases short, with 8 bases between. CDR3 size: 12 residues. CDR3 amino acids: CASSLGYNEQFF. The CDR3 DNA is TGTGCCAGCAGCTTAGGCTACAATGAGCAGTTCTTC.

This clonotype was seen only a few times. The chain is built from TRBV27 and TRBJ2-3, with 7 nucleotides matching TRBD1. The germline V gene encodes CDR1 MNHEY and CDR2 SMNVEV (reference sequence). There are 17 residues in the CDR3. With 3 bases clipped from V and 0 bases from J, the junction kept 9 bases outside the gene matches. The CDR3 loop is CASSFRGQSKSTDTQYF. In DNA, the CDR3 is TGTGCCAGCAGTTTTCGGGGACAGTCGAAAAGCACAGATACGCAGTATTTT.

At least ten counts were recorded for this clonotype. For the CDR3, the DNA is TGCAGCGCAATCGTCCGGGACAGGGGCGTAGGCGATGAGCAGTTCTTC. Protein sequence: CSAIVRDRGVGDEQFF. The J gene is TRBJ2-1, the V gene TRBV29-1, with TRBD1 identical over 10 bases. Germline CDR1 is SQVTM and CDR2 is ANQGSEA. The CDR3 covers 16 residues. V shed 7 bases, J shed 8 bases, and the junction held 17 bases outside the gene matches.

A remark on this clonotype: A much larger clone lies one base from this, so it may be a read error. The rearrangement joins TRBV7-2 to TRBJ2-3; 7 bases agree with TRBD2. V lost 1 base and J lost 4; bases outside the gene matches: 5. CDR3 length: 15 residues. The V gene's germline CDR1 is SGHTA and CDR2 FQGNSA. CDR3 residues: CASSLDTSAADTQYF. DNA for the CDR3: TGTGCCAGCAGCTTAGATACTAGCGCCGCAGATACGCAGTATTTT.

This clonotype was observed at least ten times. The rearrangement joins TRBV27 to TRBJ2-1; no firm D call. Looked up from germline, CDR1 is MNHEY and CDR2 is SMNVEV (reference sequence). This CDR3 is built from 12 residues. V lost 3 bases, J lost 10 bases, and 10 bases lay in between. The CDR3 nucleotides read TGTGCCAGCAGTTTGCACAACGGGGAGCAGTTCTTC. Amino acid sequence: CASSLHNGEQFF.

The CDR3 loop reads CASSHSTGTPEAFF. The CDR3 region has the DNA TGTGCCAGCAGCCACTCTACCGGGACACCAGAAGCTTTCTTT. The chain joins TRBV4-2 to TRBJ1-1; possible D gene TRBD1, 6 bases. The CDR3 is 14 amino acids. Germline CDR1 reads LGHNA; CDR2 reads YNFKEQ. V was shortened by 3 bases and J by 8 bases, with 16 bases between the two germline ends.